At least ten counts were recorded for the clone carrying this T cell receptor (beta chain). Authors' data handling: Estimated nucleated cell counts came from reference gene primer amplification. Using immunoSEQ multiplex PCR, the repertoire was profiled, and TCRdb retains in-frame clones only, with some absent. Clone size and the V and J calls come from that table; the DNA yielded D and trimming. Of over 100,000 clones in the sample, around 80% were seen once. These data originate in a study of blood T cell repertoires in COVID-19. In the study overall: Sites in the United States, Italy and Spain provided acute and convalescent COVID-19 samples.

This CDR3 has 13 residues. V lost 8 bases to trimming and J lost 4 bases; unmatched junction nucleotides: 6. Per germline, CDR1 WSHSY and CDR2 SAAADI. The receptor was derived from a woman aged 70-85 years with acute or convalescent COVID-19. The rearrangement uses TRBV10-2 and TRBJ2-7, with 9 bases matching TRBD1. Sequencing was done on a sample of peripheral blood. The DNA of the CDR3 is TGCGCCAGCGGTACAGGGGGCGGGTACGAGCAGTACTTC. It encodes CASGTGGGYEQYF.